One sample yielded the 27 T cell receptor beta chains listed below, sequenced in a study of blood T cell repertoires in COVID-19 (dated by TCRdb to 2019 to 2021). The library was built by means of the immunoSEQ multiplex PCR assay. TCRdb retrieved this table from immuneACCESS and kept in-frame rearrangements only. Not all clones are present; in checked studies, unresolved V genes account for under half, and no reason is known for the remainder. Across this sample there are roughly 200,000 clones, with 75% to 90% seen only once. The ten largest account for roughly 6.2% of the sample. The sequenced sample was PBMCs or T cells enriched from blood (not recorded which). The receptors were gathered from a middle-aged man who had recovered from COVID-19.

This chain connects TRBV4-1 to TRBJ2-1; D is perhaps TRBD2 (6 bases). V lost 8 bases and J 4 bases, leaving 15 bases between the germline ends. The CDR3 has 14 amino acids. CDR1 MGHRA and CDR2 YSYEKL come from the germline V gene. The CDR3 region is CASGGGTAYNEQFF. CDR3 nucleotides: TGCGCCAGCGGAGGCGGGACCGCTTACAATGAGCAGTTCTTC.

The CDR3 DNA is TGCAGCGTTGAGGGGGGCTATGGCTACACCTTC. This gives the protein CSVEGGYGYTF. V and J are TRBV29-1 and TRBJ1-2, with D perhaps matching TRBD1 (5 bases). Germline CDR1 is SQVTM and CDR2 is ANQGSEA. The CDR3 contains 11 residues. V lost 3 bases to trimming and J lost 4 bases, with 6 bases between them.

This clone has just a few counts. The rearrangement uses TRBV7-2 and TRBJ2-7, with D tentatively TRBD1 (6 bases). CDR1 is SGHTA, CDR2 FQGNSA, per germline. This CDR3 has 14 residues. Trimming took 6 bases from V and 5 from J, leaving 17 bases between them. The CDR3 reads CASRRRAGADEQYF. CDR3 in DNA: TGTGCCAGCAGACGAAGGGCAGGGGCCGACGAGCAGTACTTC.

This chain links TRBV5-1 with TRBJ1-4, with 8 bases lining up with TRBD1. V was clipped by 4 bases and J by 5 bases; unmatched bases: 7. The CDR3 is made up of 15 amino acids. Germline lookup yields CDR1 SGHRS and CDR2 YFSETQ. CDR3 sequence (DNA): TGCGCCAGCAGCACAGGCAGGGGGCTCAATGAAAAACTGTTTTTT. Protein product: CASSTGRGLNEKLFF.

The CDR3 loop reads CASSLSTGSTDTQYF. The DNA for the CDR3 is TGTGCCAGCAGTTTATCTACAGGAAGCACAGATACGCAGTATTTT. The V call is TRBV28, the J call TRBJ2-3; D might be TRBD1 (5 bases). The V and J ends lost 1 base and 0 bases respectively, with 8 bases between them. Germline V gives CDR1 MDHEN, CDR2 SYDVKM. This CDR3 spans 15 amino acids.

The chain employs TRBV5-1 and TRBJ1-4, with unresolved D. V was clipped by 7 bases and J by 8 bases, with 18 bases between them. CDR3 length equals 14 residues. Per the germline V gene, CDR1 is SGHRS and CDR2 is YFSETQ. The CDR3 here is CASAPERSREKLFF. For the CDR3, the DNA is TGCGCCAGCGCCCCAGAGCGTTCGAGAGAAAAACTGTTTTTT.

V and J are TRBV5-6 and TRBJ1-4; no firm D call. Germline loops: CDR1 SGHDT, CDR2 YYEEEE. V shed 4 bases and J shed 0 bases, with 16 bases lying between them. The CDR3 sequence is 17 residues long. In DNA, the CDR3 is TGTGCCAGCAGCCCTGGGGAGGGCGTTGCAACTAATGAAAAACTGTTTTTT. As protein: CASSPGEGVATNEKLFF.

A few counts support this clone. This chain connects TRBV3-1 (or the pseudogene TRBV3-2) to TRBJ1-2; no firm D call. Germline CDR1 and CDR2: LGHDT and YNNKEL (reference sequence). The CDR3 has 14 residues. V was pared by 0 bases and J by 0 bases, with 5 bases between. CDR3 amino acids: CASSQEQPNYGYTF. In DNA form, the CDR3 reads TGTGCCAGCAGCCAAGAACAGCCTAACTATGGCTACACCTTC.

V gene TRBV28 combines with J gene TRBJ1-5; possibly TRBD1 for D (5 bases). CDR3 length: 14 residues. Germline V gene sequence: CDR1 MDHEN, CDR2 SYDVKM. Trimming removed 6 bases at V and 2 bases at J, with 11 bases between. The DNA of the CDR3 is TGTGCCAGCAGGTGGGGCGCAGGCAATCAGCCCCAGCATTTT. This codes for CASRWGAGNQPQHF.

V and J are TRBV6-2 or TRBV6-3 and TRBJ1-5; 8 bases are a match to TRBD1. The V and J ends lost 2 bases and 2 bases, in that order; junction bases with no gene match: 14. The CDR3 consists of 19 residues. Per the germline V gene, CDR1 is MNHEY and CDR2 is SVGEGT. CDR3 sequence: CASSYATRTGNNGNQPQHF. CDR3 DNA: TGTGCCAGCAGTTACGCCACTCGGACAGGGAATAACGGCAATCAGCCCCAGCATTTT.

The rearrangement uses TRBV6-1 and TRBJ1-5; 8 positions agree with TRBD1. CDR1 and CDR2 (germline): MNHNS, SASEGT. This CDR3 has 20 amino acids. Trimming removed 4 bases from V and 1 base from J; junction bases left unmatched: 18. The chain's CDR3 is CASSVAFSGQARESNQPQHF. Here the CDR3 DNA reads TGTGCCAGCAGTGTGGCCTTCTCGGGACAGGCGCGGGAAAGCAATCAGCCCCAGCATTTT.

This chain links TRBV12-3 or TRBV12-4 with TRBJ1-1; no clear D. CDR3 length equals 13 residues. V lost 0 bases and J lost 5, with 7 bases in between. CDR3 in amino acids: CASSLAERTEAFF. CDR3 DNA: TGTGCCAGCAGTTTAGCGGAGAGGACTGAAGCTTTCTTT.

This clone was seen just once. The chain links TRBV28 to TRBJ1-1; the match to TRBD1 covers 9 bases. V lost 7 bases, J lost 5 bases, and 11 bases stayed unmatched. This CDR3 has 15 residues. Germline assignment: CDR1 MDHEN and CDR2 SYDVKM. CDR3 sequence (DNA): TGTGCCAGCAAAATCCTGGGGGACAGGGCGACTGAAGCTTTCTTT. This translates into CASKILGDRATEAFF.

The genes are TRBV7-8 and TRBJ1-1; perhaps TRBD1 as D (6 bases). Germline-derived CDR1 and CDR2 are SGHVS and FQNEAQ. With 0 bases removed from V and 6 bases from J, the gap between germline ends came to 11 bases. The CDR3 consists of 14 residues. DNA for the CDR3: TGTGCCAGCAGCTTAGCGAGGGGGGGGGCTGAAGCTTTCTTT. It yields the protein CASSLARGGAEAFF.

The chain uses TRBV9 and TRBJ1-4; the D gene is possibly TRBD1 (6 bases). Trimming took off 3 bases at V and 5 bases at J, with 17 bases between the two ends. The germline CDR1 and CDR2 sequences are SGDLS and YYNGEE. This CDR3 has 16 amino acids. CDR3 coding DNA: TGTGCCAGCAGCGAGGGCCTCTGGGGGCCAAATGAAAAACTGTTTTTT. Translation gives CASSEGLWGPNEKLFF.

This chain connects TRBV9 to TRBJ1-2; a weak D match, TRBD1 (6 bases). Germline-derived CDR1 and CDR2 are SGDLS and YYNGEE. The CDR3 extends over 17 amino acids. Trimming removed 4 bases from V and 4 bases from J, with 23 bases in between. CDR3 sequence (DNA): TGTGCCAGCAGCCCCATCACCGGACAGTCTCGCGGCTATGGCTACACCTTC. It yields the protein CASSPITGQSRGYGYTF.

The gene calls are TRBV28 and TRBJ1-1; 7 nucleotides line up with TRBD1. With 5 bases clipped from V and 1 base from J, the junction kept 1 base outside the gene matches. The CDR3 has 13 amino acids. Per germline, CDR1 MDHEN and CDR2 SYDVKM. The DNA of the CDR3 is TGTGCCAGCAGTCACAGGGGGAACACTGAAGCTTTCTTT. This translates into CASSHRGNTEAFF.

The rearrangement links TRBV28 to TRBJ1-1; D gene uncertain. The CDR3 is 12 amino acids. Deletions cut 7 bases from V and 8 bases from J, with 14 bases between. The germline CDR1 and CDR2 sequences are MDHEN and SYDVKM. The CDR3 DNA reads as TGTGCCAGCATATCGCCGGTCAGGGAAGCTTTCTTT. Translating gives CASISPVREAFF.

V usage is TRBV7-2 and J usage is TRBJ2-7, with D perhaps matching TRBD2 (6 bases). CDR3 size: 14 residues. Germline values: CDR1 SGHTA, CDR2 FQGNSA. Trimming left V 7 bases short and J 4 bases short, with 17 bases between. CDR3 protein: CASTGTEAGYEQYF. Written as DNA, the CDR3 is TGTGCCAGCACCGGAACTGAGGCGGGATACGAGCAGTACTTC.

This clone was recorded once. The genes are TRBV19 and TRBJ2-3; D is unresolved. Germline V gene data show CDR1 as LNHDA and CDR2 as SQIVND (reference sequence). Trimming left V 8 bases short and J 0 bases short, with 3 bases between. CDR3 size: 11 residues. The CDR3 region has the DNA TGTGCCAGTGCGAGCACAGATACGCAGTATTTT. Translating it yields CASASTDTQYF.

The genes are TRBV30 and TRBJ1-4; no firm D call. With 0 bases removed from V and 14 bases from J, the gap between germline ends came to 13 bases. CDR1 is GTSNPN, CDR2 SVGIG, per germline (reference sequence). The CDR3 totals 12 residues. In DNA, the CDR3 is TGTGCCTGGAGTGTAAGTCGATCAGTCCTGTTTTTT. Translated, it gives CAWSVSRSVLFF.

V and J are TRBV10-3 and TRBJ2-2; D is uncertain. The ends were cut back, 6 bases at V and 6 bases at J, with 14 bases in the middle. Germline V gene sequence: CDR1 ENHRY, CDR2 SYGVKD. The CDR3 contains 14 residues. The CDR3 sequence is CAISLRLWAGELFF. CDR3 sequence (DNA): TGTGCCATCAGCCTCAGGTTGTGGGCCGGGGAGCTGTTTTTT.

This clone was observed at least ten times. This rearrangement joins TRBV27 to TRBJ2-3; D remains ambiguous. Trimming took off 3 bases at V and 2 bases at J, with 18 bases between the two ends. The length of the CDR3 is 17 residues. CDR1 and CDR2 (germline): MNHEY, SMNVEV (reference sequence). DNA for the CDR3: TGTGCCAGCAGTTTGGGCCGCCCAGACGGCAACACAGATACGCAGTATTTT. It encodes CASSLGRPDGNTDTQYF.

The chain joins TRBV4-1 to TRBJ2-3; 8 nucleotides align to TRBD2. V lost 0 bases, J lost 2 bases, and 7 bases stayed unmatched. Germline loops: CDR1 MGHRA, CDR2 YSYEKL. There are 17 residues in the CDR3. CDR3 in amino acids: CASSQDRTGGVTDTQYF. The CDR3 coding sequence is TGCGCCAGCAGCCAAGATCGGACGGGGGGGGTCACAGATACGCAGTATTTT.

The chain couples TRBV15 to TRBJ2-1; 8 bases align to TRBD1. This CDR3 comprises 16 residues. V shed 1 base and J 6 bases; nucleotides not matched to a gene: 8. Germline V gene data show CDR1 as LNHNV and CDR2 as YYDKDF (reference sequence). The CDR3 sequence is CATSRVSGGPFNEQFF. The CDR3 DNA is TGTGCCACCAGCAGAGTTTCAGGGGGCCCTTTCAATGAGCAGTTCTTC.

CDR3 sequence (DNA): TGTGCCAGCAGAACCCCCGGGACAGTTAATCAGCCCCAGCATTTT. It translates to CASRTPGTVNQPQHF. The rearrangement joins TRBV6-5 to TRBJ1-5; 7 bases are a match to TRBD1. The CDR3 has 15 amino acids. CDR1 MNHEY and CDR2 SVGAGI come from the germline V gene. Trimming at V came to 6 bases and at J to 4 bases, leaving 9 bases not matched to a gene.

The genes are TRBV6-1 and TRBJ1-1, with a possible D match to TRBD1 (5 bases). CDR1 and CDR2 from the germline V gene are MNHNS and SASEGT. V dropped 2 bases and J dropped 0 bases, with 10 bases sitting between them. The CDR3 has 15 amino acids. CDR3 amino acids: CASSETGHLNTEAFF. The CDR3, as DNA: TGTGCCAGCAGTGAAACTGGACACCTGAACACTGAAGCTTTCTTT.